This T cell receptor (beta chain) comes out of a study of fetal regulatory T cell absence and autoimmunity. In the study overall: Without clinical diabetes, IPEX patients showed exocrine pancreas autoimmunity. General study results and limits: Pancreas TCRs were oligoclonally enriched versus cord blood, some clones over 80-fold. In IPEX, the enrichment was taken to support antigen-driven autoimmunity before birth.

From germline, CDR1 is SGHNT and CDR2 YENEEA. Deletions cut 0 bases from V and 1 base from J, with 12 bases between. This CDR3 spans 16 amino acids. This was a survey-level run. Libraries were prepared by immunoSEQ multiplex PCR; TCRdb keeps only in-frame clonotypes and omits some of them. This sample has about 95,000 clones; roughly 70% occur once, and the top ten carry 1.5% to 2%. On this clone: Its antigen remains unidentified.

This chain joins TRBV11-3 and TRBJ1-1, with TRBD1 as a possible D gene (5 bases). Material for sequencing was pancreas tissue. This receptor was taken from a male donor with IPEX syndrome. The CDR3 nucleotides are TGTGCCAGCAGCTTAGATCAAAGACAGAGGAACACTGAAGCTTTCTTT. It specifies CASSLDQRQRNTEAFF.